Described below is a single T cell receptor (beta chain) sequence and its context. What antigen it recognizes has not been identified. Per-nucleotide qualities are absent, and no much larger clonotype sits a single base away. TCRbeta CDR3 regions were amplified from genomic DNA using the immunoSEQ Assay, a bias-controlled multiplex PCR. The published analysis was carried out like this. The number of nucleated cells in each sample was estimated from the amplification of reference gene primers within the assay. To quantify the absolute abundance of each unique TCRbeta CDR3 rearrangement, sequence reads were collapsed and filtered. For each sample, productive Simpson clonality was calculated as the square root of Simpson's diversity index over productive rearrangements. The immuneACCESS repertoire file appears here via TCRdb, limited to in-frame rearrangements. These files lack a portion of the clones; in checked studies, under half of the deficit traces to unresolved V genes, and the cause of the others is not known. That table furnishes V, J and clone size, whereas the DNA furnished D and trimming. This sample holds 80,000 to 100,000 clones; under 90% were observed only once. The leading ten clones occupy approximately 1.6% of the sample.

There are 15 amino acids in the CDR3, from cysteine to phenylalanine inclusive. Only the CDR3 part of the read is kept: 45 bases, read in frame from the first base. CDR1 and CDR2, per the germline V gene, are ENHRY and SYGVKD. The germline V end is reduced by 3 bases and the J end by 8 bases; junction bases left unmatched: 10. This sample is part of a study of blood T cell repertoires in COVID-19 (dated by TCRdb to about 2020). In the study overall: The collaborator samples originated in the United States, Italy and Spain and spanned the acute and convalescent phases of COVID-19. Where available, HLA class I and class II types were obtained from metadata supplied by the sample provider rather than from assay-based typing. The samples were drawn from two sources: the first 160 participants of the ongoing ImmuneRACE study, and about 1,300 subjects contributed by 6 global collaborators. The dataset comprised deeply sampled blood TCRbeta repertoires from subjects exposed to, actively infected with, or recovered from COVID-19. Sample metadata almost always included a de-identified subject ID, COVID-19 status, age in years and sex. The prospective study material was composed of cDNA or gDNA derived from T cells, B-cell-depleted T cells, or PBMCs. The repertoires were made available in a free public database intended to serve as a resource for research on the immune response to SARS-CoV-2.

Paper-wide results and their limitations: Clinical and demographic metadata were provided uncurated, with the amount varying by source and participant.

Collaborating institutions collected whole blood in K2EDTA tubes following their own protocols. For TCRbeta analysis, collaborator samples were shipped as frozen whole blood, as isolated PBMCs, or as DNA extracted from either sample type. The sample taken for sequencing was peripheral blood. The receptor was isolated from a human donor with active COVID-19. The donor label of this sample is uncertain. This receptor chain uses TRBV10-3 and TRBJ1-2; TRBD1 matches 9 bases in the middle. Here is the DNA: TGTGCCATCAGTGACTTCGGGACAGGGCGTCTGGGCTACACCTTC. The resulting protein is CAISDFGTGRLGYTF.